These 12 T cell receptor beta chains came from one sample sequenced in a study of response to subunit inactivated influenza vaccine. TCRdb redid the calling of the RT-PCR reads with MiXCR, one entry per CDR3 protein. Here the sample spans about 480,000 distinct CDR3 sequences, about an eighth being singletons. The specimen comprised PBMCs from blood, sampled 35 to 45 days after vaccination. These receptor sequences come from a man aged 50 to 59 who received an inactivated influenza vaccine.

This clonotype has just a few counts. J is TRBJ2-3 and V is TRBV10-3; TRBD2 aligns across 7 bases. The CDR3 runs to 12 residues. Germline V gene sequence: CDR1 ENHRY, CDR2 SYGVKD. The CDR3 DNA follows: TGTGCTACTAGCGATAGTGGAGATACGCAGTATTTT. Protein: CATSDSGDTQYF.

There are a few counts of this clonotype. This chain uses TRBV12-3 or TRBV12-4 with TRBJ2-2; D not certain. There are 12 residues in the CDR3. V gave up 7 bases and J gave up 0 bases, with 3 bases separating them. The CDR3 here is CASKPNTGELFF. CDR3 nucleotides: TGTGCCAGCAAACCGAACACCGGGGAGCTGTTTTTT.

The CDR3 sequence is CSARDSTWSYEQYF. Written as DNA, the CDR3 is TGCAGTGCTAGAGATTCGACGTGGTCCTACGAGCAGTACTTC. The chain is built from TRBV20-1 and TRBJ2-7; D remains unclear. Between the trimmed V and J ends, which lost 0 bases and 1 base, there was a span of 10 bases. Germline lookup yields CDR1 DFQATT and CDR2 SNEGSKA (reference sequence). The CDR3 covers 14 residues.

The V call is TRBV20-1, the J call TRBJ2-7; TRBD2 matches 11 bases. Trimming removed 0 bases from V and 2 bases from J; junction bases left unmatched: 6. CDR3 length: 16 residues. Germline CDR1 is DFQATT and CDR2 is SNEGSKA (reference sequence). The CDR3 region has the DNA TGCAGTGCTAGAGATTTGGGACTAGCGGAAACCTACGAGCAGTACTTC. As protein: CSARDLGLAETYEQYF.

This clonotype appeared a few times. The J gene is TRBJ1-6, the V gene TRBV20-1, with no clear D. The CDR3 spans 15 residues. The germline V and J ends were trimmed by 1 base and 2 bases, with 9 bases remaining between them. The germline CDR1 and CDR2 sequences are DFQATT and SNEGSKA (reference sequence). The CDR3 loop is CSARGVRAYNSPLHF. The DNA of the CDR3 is TGCAGTGCTAGAGGGGTTCGGGCCTATAATTCACCCCTCCACTTT.

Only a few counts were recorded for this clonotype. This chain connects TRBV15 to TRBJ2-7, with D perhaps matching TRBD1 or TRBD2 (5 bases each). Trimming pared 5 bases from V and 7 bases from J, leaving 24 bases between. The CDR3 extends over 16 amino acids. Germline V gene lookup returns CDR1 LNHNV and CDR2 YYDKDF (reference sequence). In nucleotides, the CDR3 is TGTGCCACCAGCCGATCCCTGGGGGTGGCTCTGGGTGAGCAGTACTTC. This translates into CATSRSLGVALGEQYF. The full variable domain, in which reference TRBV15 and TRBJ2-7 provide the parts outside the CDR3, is DAMVIQNPRYQVTQFGKPVTLSCSQTLNHNVMYWYQQKSSQAPKLLFHYYDKDFNNEADTPDNFQSRRPNTSFCFLDIRSPGLGDTAMYLCATSRSLGVALGEQYFGPGTRLTVT.

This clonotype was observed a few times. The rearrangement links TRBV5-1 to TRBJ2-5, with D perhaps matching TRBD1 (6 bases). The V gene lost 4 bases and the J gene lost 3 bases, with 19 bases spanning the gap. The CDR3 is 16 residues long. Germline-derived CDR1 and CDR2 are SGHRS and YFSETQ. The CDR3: CASSPGLGQGKETQYF. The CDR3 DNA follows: TGCGCCAGCAGCCCAGGGCTTGGGCAGGGGAAAGAGACCCAGTACTTC.

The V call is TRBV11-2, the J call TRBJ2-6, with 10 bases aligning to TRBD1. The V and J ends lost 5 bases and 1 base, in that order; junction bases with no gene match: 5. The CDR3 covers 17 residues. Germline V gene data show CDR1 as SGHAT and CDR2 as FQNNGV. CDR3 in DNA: TGTGCCAGCAGCCGCATGGGACAGGGGTCTGGGGCCAACGTCCTGACTTTC. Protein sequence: CASSRMGQGSGANVLTF.

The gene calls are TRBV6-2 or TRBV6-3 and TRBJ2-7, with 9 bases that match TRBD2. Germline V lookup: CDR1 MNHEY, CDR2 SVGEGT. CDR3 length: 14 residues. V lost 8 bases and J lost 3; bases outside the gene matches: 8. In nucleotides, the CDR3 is TGTGCCAGCTGTTGGGGACTAGCAAGCTACGAGCAGTACTTC. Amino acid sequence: CASCWGLASYEQYF.

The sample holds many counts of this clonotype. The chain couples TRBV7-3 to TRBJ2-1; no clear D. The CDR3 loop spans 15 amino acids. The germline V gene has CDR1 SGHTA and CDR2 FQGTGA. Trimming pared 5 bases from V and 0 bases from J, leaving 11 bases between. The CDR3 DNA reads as TGTGCCAGCAGCCTCACAGCTAGCTCCTACAATGAGCAGTTCTTC. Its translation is CASSLTASSYNEQFF.

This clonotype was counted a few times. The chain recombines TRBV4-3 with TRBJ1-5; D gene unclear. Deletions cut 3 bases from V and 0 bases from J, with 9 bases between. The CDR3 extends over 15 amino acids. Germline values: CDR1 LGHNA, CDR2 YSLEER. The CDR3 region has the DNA TGCGCCAGCAGCCAGGACGTCAATAGCAATCAGCCCCAGCATTTT. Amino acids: CASSQDVNSNQPQHF.

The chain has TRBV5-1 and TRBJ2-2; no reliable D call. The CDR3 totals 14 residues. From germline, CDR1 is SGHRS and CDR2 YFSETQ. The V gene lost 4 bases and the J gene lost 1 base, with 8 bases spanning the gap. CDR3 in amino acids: CASSGDGNTGELFF. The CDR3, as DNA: TGCGCCAGCAGCGGCGACGGGAACACCGGGGAGCTGTTTTTT.